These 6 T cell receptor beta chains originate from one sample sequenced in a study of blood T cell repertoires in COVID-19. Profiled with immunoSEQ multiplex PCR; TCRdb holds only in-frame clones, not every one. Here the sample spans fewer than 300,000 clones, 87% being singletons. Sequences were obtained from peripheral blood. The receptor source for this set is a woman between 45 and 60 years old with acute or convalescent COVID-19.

CDR3 nucleotide sequence: TGTGCCAGCAGCCGAACGTTGAGCTCCTACGAGCAGTACTTC. Translating it yields CASSRTLSSYEQYF. This sequence joins TRBV9 and TRBJ2-7, with D hard to call. V was pared by 4 bases and J by 0 bases, with 11 bases between. The CDR3 extends over 14 amino acids. In germline, CDR1 is SGDLS, CDR2 YYNGEE.

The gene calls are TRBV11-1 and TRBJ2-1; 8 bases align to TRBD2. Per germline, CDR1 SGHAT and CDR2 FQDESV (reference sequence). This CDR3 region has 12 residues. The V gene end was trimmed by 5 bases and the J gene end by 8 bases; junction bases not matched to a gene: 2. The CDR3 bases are TGTGCCAGCAGCGGACTAGCCCATGAGCAGTTCTTC. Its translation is CASSGLAHEQFF.

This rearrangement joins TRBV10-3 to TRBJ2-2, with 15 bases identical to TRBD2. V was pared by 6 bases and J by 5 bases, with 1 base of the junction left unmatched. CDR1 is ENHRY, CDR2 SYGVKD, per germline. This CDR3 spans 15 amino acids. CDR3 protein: CAIRGLAGGTGELFF. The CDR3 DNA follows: TGTGCCATCAGGGGACTAGCGGGAGGTACCGGGGAGCTGTTTTTT.

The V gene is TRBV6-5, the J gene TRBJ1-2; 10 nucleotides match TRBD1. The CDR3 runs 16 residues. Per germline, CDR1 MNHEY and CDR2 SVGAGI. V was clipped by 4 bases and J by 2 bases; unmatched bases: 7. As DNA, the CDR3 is TGTGCCAGCAGTTTTTCCGGGACAGGGGCCAACTATGGCTACACCTTC. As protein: CASSFSGTGANYGYTF.

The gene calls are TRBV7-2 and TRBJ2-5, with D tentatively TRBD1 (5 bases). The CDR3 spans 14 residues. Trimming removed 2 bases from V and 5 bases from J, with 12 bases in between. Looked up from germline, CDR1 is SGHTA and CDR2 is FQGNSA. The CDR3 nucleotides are TGTGCCAGCAGCTTAAACCAGGGCCACGAGACCCAGTACTTC. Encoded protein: CASSLNQGHETQYF.

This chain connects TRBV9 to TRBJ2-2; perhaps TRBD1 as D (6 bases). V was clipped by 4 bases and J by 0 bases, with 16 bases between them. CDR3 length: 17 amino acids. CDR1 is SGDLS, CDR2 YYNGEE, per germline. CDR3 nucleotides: TGTGCCAGCAGCCCCCGTCGGACAGTATCGAACACCGGGGAGCTGTTTTTT. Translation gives CASSPRRTVSNTGELFF.